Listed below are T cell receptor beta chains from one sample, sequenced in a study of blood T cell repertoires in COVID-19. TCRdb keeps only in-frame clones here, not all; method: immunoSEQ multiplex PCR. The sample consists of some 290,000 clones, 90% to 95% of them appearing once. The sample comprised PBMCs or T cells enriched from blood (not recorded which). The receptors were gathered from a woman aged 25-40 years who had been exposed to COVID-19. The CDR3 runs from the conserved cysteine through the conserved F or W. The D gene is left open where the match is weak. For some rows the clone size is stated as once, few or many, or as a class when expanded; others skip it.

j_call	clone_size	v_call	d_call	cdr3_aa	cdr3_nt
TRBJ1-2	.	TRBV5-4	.	CASSLSQAFNYGYTF	TGTGCCAGCAGCTTGTCACAGGCTTTCAACTATGGCTACACCTTC
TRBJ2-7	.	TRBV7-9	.	CASSSPRLPYEQYF	TGTGCCAGCAGCTCACCCAGGTTACCTTACGAGCAGTACTTC
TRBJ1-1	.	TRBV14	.	CASSQGRGNTEAFF	TGTGCCAGCAGCCAAGGGAGAGGAAACACTGAAGCTTTCTTT
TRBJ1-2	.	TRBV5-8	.	CAIRGPGPMDYGYTF	TGTGCCATACGAGGGCCGGGTCCCATGGACTATGGCTACACCTTC
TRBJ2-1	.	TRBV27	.	CASSIPGHSYNEQFF	TGTGCCAGCAGTATCCCGGGACATTCCTACAATGAGCAGTTCTTC
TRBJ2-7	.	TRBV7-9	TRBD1	CASSGGGQGAPYEQYF	TGTGCCAGCAGCGGCGGCGGCCAGGGGGCTCCCTACGAGCAGTACTTC
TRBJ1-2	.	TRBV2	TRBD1	CASRAGTGGGRGYTF	TGTGCCAGCAGGGCCGGGACAGGGGGTGGTCGTGGCTACACCTTC
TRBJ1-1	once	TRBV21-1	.	CASSKRVGDRVGTEAFF	TGTGCCAGCAGCAAACGGGTGGGTGACAGGGTCGGCACTGAAGCTTTCTTT
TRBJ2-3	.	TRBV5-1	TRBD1	CASSLRPTGGGDTSTDTQYF	TGCGCCAGCAGCTTGAGGCCGACAGGGGGTGGGGATACTAGCACAGATACGCAGTATTTT
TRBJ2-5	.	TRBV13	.	CASSLARGWETQYF	TGTGCCAGCAGCTTAGCTCGGGGGTGGGAGACCCAGTACTTC
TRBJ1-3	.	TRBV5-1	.	CASSLDTSGNTIYF	TGCGCCAGCAGCTTGGACACGTCTGGAAACACCATATATTTT